The 20 T cell receptor beta chains below all came from one sample that was sequenced in a study of identical twins. Using its own MiXCR run on the 5' RACE reads, TCRdb lists one record per CDR3 protein. This sample yields 1.5 million to 2 million distinct CDR3 sequences, of which about 32% are seen a single time; 0.25% to 0.3% belongs to the top ten. The sample consisted of cord blood. The source of these receptors is a newborn girl in good health.

The rearrangement uses TRBV12-3 or TRBV12-4 and TRBJ1-2; maybe TRBD1 (5 bases). V gave up 7 bases and J gave up 3 bases, with 15 bases separating them. This CDR3 has 14 amino acids. CDR3 in DNA: TGTGCCAGCACCCTATCTAGAGGGGACTATGGCTACACCTTC. Translation: CASTLSRGDYGYTF.

Points on this clonotype: This could be a read error, since a much larger clone is one nucleotide away. The chain uses TRBV6-6 and TRBJ1-5; maybe TRBD1 (6 bases). Germline V lookup: CDR1 MNHNY, CDR2 SVGAGI (reference sequence). The CDR3 consists of 15 residues. CDR3 sequence reads: CAGSYEQGSNQPQHF. The DNA for the CDR3 is TGTGCCGGCAGTTACGAACAGGGTAGCAATCAGCCCCAGCATTTT.

There are a few counts of this clonotype. This chain joins TRBV18 and TRBJ2-1, with D unresolved. This CDR3 comprises 14 residues. The V gene's germline CDR1 is KGHSH and CDR2 LQKENI. V dropped 0 bases and J dropped 4 bases, with 7 bases sitting between them. The CDR3 DNA sequence: TGTGCCAGCTCACCACCTAGTGTATACAATGAGCAGTTCTTC. Translation gives CASSPPSVYNEQFF.

This sequence joins TRBV7-2 and TRBJ2-1; TRBD1 aligns across 9 bases. Trimming cost V 5 bases and J 5 bases; bases outside gene matches: 7. Germline CDR1 reads SGHTA; CDR2 reads FQGNSA. The CDR3 totals 15 residues. Here the CDR3 reads CASSRIGQGNNEQFF. CDR3 coding DNA: TGTGCCAGCAGCAGGATAGGACAGGGGAACAATGAGCAGTTCTTC.

The chain combines TRBV10-3 with TRBJ2-4; either TRBD1 or TRBD2 may supply D (5 bases each). Germline V gene data show CDR1 as ENHRY and CDR2 as SYGVKD. CDR3 length: 13 residues. The germline V and J ends were trimmed by 0 bases and 13 bases, with 13 bases remaining between them. In DNA form, the CDR3 reads TGTGCCATCAGTGAGTCGCTGTCGGGGCAGCAGTACTTC. Its translation is CAISESLSGQQYF.

Points on this clonotype: The junction shows a germline mismatch at one end, possibly a read error. This sequence joins TRBV28 and TRBJ2-4; 11 nucleotides agree with TRBD1. The J call could be wrong; TRBJ2-5 is a better fit for the DNA end. Germline lookup yields CDR1 MDHEN and CDR2 SYDVKM. There are 15 residues in the CDR3. For the CDR3, the DNA is TGTGCCATCAGTAACCCGGGACAGGGGGTTGGGACCCAGTACTTC. Protein sequence: CAISNPGQGVGTQYF.

This clonotype was recorded a few times. The CDR3 coding sequence is TGTGCCAGCAGTCGGGGGGGGCTAAACGAGCAGTACTTC. Its protein product is CASSRGGLNEQYF. V and J are TRBV27 and TRBJ2-5, with 8 positions matching TRBD2. The tail of the sequence fits TRBJ2-7 better, so the J call may be wrong. The CDR3 length is 13 residues. Per germline, CDR1 MNHEY and CDR2 SMNVEV (reference sequence).

The chain couples TRBV5-1 to TRBJ2-1, with 7 bases aligning to TRBD2. The J call may be in error: the DNA end matches TRBJ2-7 better. The CDR3 is 18 amino acids. The germline V gene has CDR1 SGHRS and CDR2 YFSETQ. As DNA, the CDR3 is TGCGCCAGCAGAAGAGGGACTATGGGGGAGCGGGGCTACAATGAGCAGTACTTC. As protein: CASRRGTMGERGYNEQYF.

This clonotype was seen at least ten times. The V and J genes are TRBV12-3 or TRBV12-4 and TRBJ2-5; 7 bases line up with TRBD1. V gave up 1 base and J gave up 3 bases; unmatched junction bases: 14. There are 18 residues in the CDR3. CDR3 loop: CASSLGTFRQGGKETQYF. As DNA, the CDR3 is TGTGCCAGCAGTTTAGGAACCTTCCGACAGGGTGGGAAAGAGACCCAGTACTTC.

V is TRBV9 and J is TRBJ1-2; D is unresolved. Germline CDR1 SGDLS, CDR2 YYNGEE. There are 15 residues in the CDR3. Trimming removed 0 bases at V and 4 bases at J, with 13 bases between. CDR3 residues: CASSVGRVSPYGYTF. CDR3 in DNA: TGTGCCAGCAGCGTAGGCCGTGTCAGCCCCTATGGCTACACCTTC.

V gene TRBV29-1 combines with J gene TRBJ1-1, with D possibly matching TRBD1 (6 bases). Germline V gives CDR1 SQVTM, CDR2 ANQGSEA. Trimming took 3 bases from V and 3 from J, leaving 11 bases between them. The CDR3 has 13 amino acids. In DNA form, the CDR3 reads TGCAGCGTTGATTCAGGGGAGGACACTGAAGCTTTCTTT. Its translation is CSVDSGEDTEAFF.

This clonotype was recorded many times. The chain couples TRBV3-1 to TRBJ2-5; D is uncertain. This CDR3 has 13 amino acids. CDR1 LGHDT and CDR2 YNNKEL come from the germline V gene (reference sequence). The V gene lost 4 bases and the J gene lost 5 bases, with 11 bases spanning the gap. The CDR3 sequence: CASSLRGTETQYF. In DNA, the CDR3 is TGTGCCAGCAGCCTTCGCGGTACGGAGACCCAGTACTTC.

The V and J genes are TRBV24-1 and TRBJ2-5, with D possibly matching TRBD2 (6 bases). Germline lookup yields CDR1 KGHDR and CDR2 SFDVKD. Trimming took 6 bases from V and 5 from J, leaving 12 bases between them. This CDR3 comprises 13 residues. Here the CDR3 reads CATSMTGEETQYF. In DNA, the CDR3 is TGTGCCACCAGTATGACGGGGGAGGAGACCCAGTACTTC.

This clonotype appeared a few times. V and J are TRBV7-2 and TRBJ2-3; 10 bases agree with TRBD2. The V and J ends lost 0 bases and 6 bases, in that order; junction bases with no gene match: 6. Germline assignment: CDR1 SGHTA and CDR2 FQGNSA. CDR3 length equals 16 residues. The CDR3 region has the DNA TGTGCCAGCAGCTTAGCGGGGCTAGCGGGAGAGGATACGCAGTATTTT. This gives the protein CASSLAGLAGEDTQYF.

The rearrangement uses TRBV20-1 and TRBJ1-1; possibly TRBD1 for D (6 bases). The CDR3 runs 14 residues. Germline CDR1 is DFQATT and CDR2 is SNEGSKA (reference sequence). V lost 0 bases and J 8 bases, leaving 16 bases between the germline ends. The CDR3 bases are TGCAGTGCTAGAGATCCTCGACAGGCGGGGGAAGCTTTCTTT. Protein sequence: CSARDPRQAGEAFF.

This chain connects TRBV4-1 to TRBJ2-7, with 9 bases matching TRBD1. After removal of 0 bases from V and 3 bases from J, the junction contained 12 bases not matched to a gene. The CDR3 spans 18 residues. Germline-derived CDR1 and CDR2 are MGHRA and YSYEKL. The DNA for the CDR3 is TGCGCCAGCAGCCAAGATCGGGGTGGGACAGGGCTTTACTACGAGCAGTACTTC. Encoded protein: CASSQDRGGTGLYYEQYF.

To note about this clonotype: Relative to the germline gene, one junction end is altered; a read error may explain this. The genes are TRBV4-2 and TRBJ1-6, with a weak D call TRBD1 (6 bases). The CDR3 loop spans 15 amino acids. CDR1 and CDR2 from the germline V gene are LGHNA and YNFKEQ. The CDR3 reads CANSQGGLWDSPLHF. DNA of the CDR3: TGTGCCAACAGCCAAGGGGGGCTCTGGGATTCACCCCTCCACTTT.

The chain combines TRBV28 with TRBJ2-5; D perhaps matches TRBD1 (5 bases). Trimming stripped 5 bases from V and 8 bases from J, with 12 bases between. The CDR3 loop spans 12 amino acids. Germline-derived CDR1 and CDR2 are MDHEN and SYDVKM. This chain's CDR3 is CASSDSKNTQYF. The CDR3 DNA reads as TGTGCCAGCAGTGACAGCAAGAATACCCAGTACTTC.

This clonotype was detected a few times. V gene TRBV20-1 combines with J gene TRBJ2-3; D is possibly TRBD2 (6 bases). Trimming stripped 5 bases from V and 3 bases from J, with 18 bases between. Per germline, CDR1 DFQATT and CDR2 SNEGSKA (reference sequence). The length of the CDR3 is 15 residues. Here the CDR3 reads CSAPRRAIGTDTQYF. The CDR3 DNA reads TGCAGTGCTCCCCGGAGGGCCATAGGGACAGATACGCAGTATTTT.

This clonotype showed up just a few times. This chain joins TRBV12-3 or TRBV12-4 and TRBJ1-1, with D tentatively TRBD1 (5 bases). The CDR3 has 15 amino acids. V was pared by 3 bases and J by 0 bases, with 11 bases between. DNA of the CDR3: TGTGCCAGCAGTTTGGTCAGGGAGTTGAACACTGAAGCTTTCTTT. Its protein is CASSLVRELNTEAFF.